This T cell receptor (beta chain) was captured in a study of blood T cells in healthy people across ages. Through a sample-barcoded 5' primer and a J-beta primer mix, a second PCR was run for about 7 to 12 cycles. A single record per CDR3 protein comes from TCRdb applying MiXCR to the 5' RACE reads. Here the sample spans approximately 800,000 distinct CDR3 sequences, 56% being singletons. V lost 0 bases to trimming and J lost 10 bases, with 13 bases between them. The length of the CDR3 is 15 residues. Looked up from germline, CDR1 is MNHEY and CDR2 is SVGAGI. This clonotype was counted a few times. The clonotype comes from a middle-aged man in good health. The chain couples TRBV6-5 to TRBJ1-6; D may be TRBD1 (6 bases). The sequencing input was blood. DNA for the CDR3: TGTGCCAGCAGTTACTCGCATCCAGGGGACTCACCCCTCCACTTT. It encodes CASSYSHPGDSPLHF.